The table lists the clone carrying this TCR beta chain with many counts. These data belong to a study of low-dose radiotherapy and immunotherapy resistance in tumors. Time point given: before trial treatment. Both TCRalpha and TCRbeta chains were reverse transcribed with V-gene-specific primers. A roughly 20-cycle PCR with a constant-region primer and V-primer adapter amplified TCRs. TCRdb itself ran the reads through MiXCR, one entry per CDR3 protein. The repertoire has about 82,000 distinct CDR3 sequences, around 18% of them found once; the top ten carry less than 6%. The sample here was PBMCs, taken before treatment. The clonotype comes from a male donor with prostate cancer.

This CDR3 reads CASNGGGRETQYF. The CDR3 DNA follows: TGTGCCAGCAACGGGGGGGGGAGAGAGACCCAGTACTTC. V gene TRBV3-1 combines with J gene TRBJ2-5, with 8 bases aligning to TRBD2. This CDR3 has 13 residues. The germline gives CDR1 LGHDT, CDR2 YNNKEL (reference sequence). V was clipped by 7 bases and J by 4 bases; unmatched bases: 5.